This TCR beta chain was identified during a study of T cell repertoires in cytomegalovirus infection. Study overall: The authors relied on CMV epitopes, both recently identified HLA-C-restricted and well-studied HLA-B-restricted. Shared public TCR beta signatures pointed to both CMV infection and a matching HLA type. Whole-study results and caveats: Totalled public TCR beta family frequency picked out people who carried CMV plus the relevant HLA.

To note about this clonotype: Antigen: not known.

MiXCR, run by TCRdb on the reads, gives a single entry per CDR3 protein. This table holds about 770,000 distinct CDR3 sequences, 25% to 30% found once. CDR3 length equals 18 residues. Germline lookup yields CDR1 SGHTA and CDR2 FQGNSA. V dropped 4 bases and J dropped 1; count of bases not matched to a gene: 14. The sequences come from cultured CD8+ T cells from PBMCs, collected from culture after CMV antigen stimulation. The chain couples TRBV7-2 to TRBJ1-2; TRBD1 aligns across 8 bases. The TCR was taken from a human donor in good health (CMV status not recorded). Some clones in this sample may be carry-over from other donors' samples. For the CDR3, the DNA is TGTGCCAGCAGCTCAATCCCGGGACAGGCGATCTTTAACTATGGCTACACCTTC. Protein: CASSSIPGQAIFNYGYTF. Variable domain in full (rest from reference TRBV7-2 and TRBJ1-2): GAGVSQSPSNKVTEKGKDVELRCDPISGHTALYWYRQSLGQGLEFLIYFQGNSAPDKSGLPSDRFSAERTGGSVSTLTIQRTQQEDSAVYLCASSSIPGQAIFNYGYTFGSGTRLTVV.